These 11 T cell receptor beta chains came from one sample sequenced in a study of blood T cells in healthy people across ages (dated by TCRdb to between 2015 and 2017). The library was built by means of 5' RACE. The run used an Illumina HiSeq 2500. A second PCR of about 6 to 11 cycles was performed with a sample-barcoded 5' primer and a J-beta primer mix. In TCRdb, the public reads were trimmed at Q25 with fastp and aligned with MiXCR, with productive beta chains retained. Rows matching on CDR3 protein sequence are summarized as one entry with the most common DNA and genes. Within this sample are approximately 1,000,000 distinct CDR3 sequences, with roughly two fifths of them counted one time only. The top ten clonotypes cover roughly 13% of the sample. Sequencing was done on a sample of blood. The source of these receptors is a young man in good health.

The table lists this clonotype with many counts. The V gene is TRBV3-1, the J gene TRBJ1-1; TRBD1 agrees at 7 bases. Germline V gene lookup returns CDR1 LGHDT and CDR2 YNNKEL (reference sequence). The CDR3 contains 14 residues. V lost 4 bases, J lost 1 base, and 3 bases stayed unmatched. The CDR3 loop is CASSPDRENTEAFF. CDR3 DNA: TGTGCCAGCAGCCCCGACAGGGAGAACACTGAAGCTTTCTTT.

The CDR3 spells CASSLTPQGPNSPLHF. DNA of the CDR3: TGTGCCAGCAGTCTAACACCACAGGGGCCGAATTCACCCCTCCACTTT. The J gene is TRBJ1-6, the V gene TRBV27, with 7 bases that match TRBD1. The CDR3 runs 16 residues. J lost 7 bases, V lost 5 bases, and 11 bases had no gene match. Germline lookup yields CDR1 MNHEY and CDR2 SMNVEV (reference sequence).

This clonotype occurred a few times. This chain uses TRBV12-3 or TRBV12-4 with TRBJ2-5, with 7 bases matching TRBD2. V gave up 3 bases and J gave up 5 bases; unmatched junction bases: 12. The CDR3 runs to 16 residues. CDR3 in DNA: TGTGCCAGCAGTTTTTTTGTTGGGGGGGATCAGGAGACCCAGTACTTC. This gives the protein CASSFFVGGDQETQYF.

The sample holds a few counts of this clonotype. In DNA, the CDR3 is TGTGCCAGCAGCTTACAGGTCAGCGAAGCTTTCTTT. Translating gives CASSLQVSEAFF. This chain uses TRBV7-2 with TRBJ1-1; D ambiguous. Germline V gene data show CDR1 as SGHTA and CDR2 as FQGNSA. V lost 2 bases, J lost 8 bases, and 9 bases lay in between. The CDR3 is made up of 12 amino acids.

Many counts were recorded for this clonotype. The chain uses TRBV7-3 and TRBJ2-5; D remains unclear. This CDR3 contains 13 residues. The V gene lost 2 bases and the J gene lost 3 bases, with 7 bases spanning the gap. Germline V gene lookup returns CDR1 SGHTA and CDR2 FQGTGA. CDR3 nucleotide sequence: TGTGCCAGCAGCTTAGGTTTTGAAGAGACCCAGTACTTC. This translates into CASSLGFEETQYF.

The chain carries TRBV13 and TRBJ2-5; D is perhaps TRBD1 (7 bases). CDR1 is PRHDT, CDR2 FYEKMQ, per germline (reference sequence). The CDR3 totals 16 residues. V lost 2 bases and J lost 5, with 18 bases in between. CDR3 DNA sequence: TGTGCCAGCAGCTTACAGGAGGGGGCGTCCGGGGAGACCCAGTACTTC. Translated, it gives CASSLQEGASGETQYF. The full variable domain, rest sourced from reference TRBV13 and TRBJ2-5, is AAGVIQSPRHLIKEKRETATLKCYPIPRHDTVYWYQQGPGQDPQFLISFYEKMQSDKGSIPDRFSAQQFSDYHSELNMSSLELGDSALYFCASSLQEGASGETQYFGPGTRLLVL.

In this sample, this clonotype turned up a few times. CDR3 DNA sequence: TGTGCCAGCACCACCCCGGAAGGGACGAGGAACACTGAAGCTTTCTTT. It encodes CASTTPEGTRNTEAFF. The V and J genes are TRBV6-6 and TRBJ1-1; D is perhaps TRBD1 (5 bases). Germline CDR1 reads MNHNY; CDR2 reads SVGAGI (reference sequence). CDR3 length: 16 residues. Trimming removed 7 bases from V and 1 base from J, with 19 bases in between.

This clonotype was counted a few times. The chain links TRBV6-5 to TRBJ1-6; no definite D call. This CDR3 has 13 amino acids. The V gene's germline CDR1 is MNHEY and CDR2 SVGAGI. Trimming cost V 8 bases and J 6 bases, with 11 bases left between them. DNA for the CDR3: TGTGCCAGCCAGCGTGTATCTAATTCACCCCTCCACTTT. It yields the protein CASQRVSNSPLHF.

This clonotype was observed a handful of times. The chain combines TRBV6-2 or TRBV6-3 with TRBJ2-1; TRBD1 matches at 8 bases. CDR3 size: 13 residues. Per germline, CDR1 MNHEY and CDR2 SVGEGT. Trimming took 5 bases from V and 7 from J; bases not matched to a gene: 4. CDR3 protein: CASSRTGRNEQFF. CDR3 nucleotide sequence: TGTGCCAGCAGTCGGACAGGGAGAAATGAGCAGTTCTTC.

The V call is TRBV29-1, the J call TRBJ1-1; D remains unclear. The V gene lost 5 bases and the J gene lost 1 base, with 14 bases spanning the gap. Germline V gives CDR1 SQVTM, CDR2 ANQGSEA. CDR3 length: 14 amino acids. CDR3 DNA: TGCAGCGTTTTAGGTCAGGAGTCGAACACTGAAGCTTTCTTT. Encoded protein: CSVLGQESNTEAFF.

This clonotype turned up a few times. J is TRBJ2-7 and V is TRBV5-1, with TRBD1 matching 9 bases. Germline V gene lookup returns CDR1 SGHRS and CDR2 YFSETQ. CDR3 length: 16 residues. Trimming removed 5 bases from V and 4 bases from J; junction bases left unmatched: 13. The CDR3 spells CASSKPGQGIMYEQYF. Here the CDR3 DNA reads TGCGCCAGCAGTAAGCCGGGACAGGGTATAATGTACGAGCAGTACTTC.